The 32 T cell receptor beta chains below come from one sample, sequenced in a study of control samples from healthy donors and cancer patients. Clones were read by immunoSEQ multiplex PCR, and TCRdb kept only the in-frame ones, dropping some. Of 150,000 to 170,000 clones detected, approximately 96% appear once; the ten largest clones hold about 5.2%. Sequencing input: blood. The receptors originated from a middle-aged man in good health.

V gene TRBV27 combines with J gene TRBJ1-1; D unresolved. This CDR3 comprises 15 residues. The ends were cut back, 1 base at V and 0 bases at J, with 9 bases in the middle. The germline gives CDR1 MNHEY, CDR2 SMNVEV (reference sequence). CDR3 region: CASSLWIGMNTEAFF. The DNA for the CDR3 is TGTGCCAGCAGTTTATGGATAGGCATGAACACTGAAGCTTTCTTT.

V usage is TRBV6-1 and J usage is TRBJ2-5, with 8 nucleotides matching TRBD1. This CDR3 region has 15 residues. V lost 2 bases to trimming and J lost 4 bases; unmatched junction nucleotides: 6. CDR1 is MNHNS, CDR2 SASEGT, per germline. The DNA of the CDR3 is TGTGCCAGCAGTGAATTAGCGACAGGGGTAGAGACCCAGTACTTC. It encodes CASSELATGVETQYF.

The chain couples TRBV6-5 to TRBJ1-1, with 9 bases matching TRBD1. V trimming: 6 bases; J trimming: 5 bases; junction bases outside the gene matches: 10. Germline V CDR1 and CDR2: MNHEY, SVGAGI. This CDR3 contains 15 residues. The CDR3 sequence: CASSGAGTGKTEAFF. In DNA form, the CDR3 reads TGTGCCAGCAGCGGAGCCGGGACAGGGAAGACTGAAGCTTTCTTT.

J is TRBJ1-1 and V is TRBV19, with no clear D. Trimming pared 7 bases from V and 2 bases from J, leaving 14 bases between. The CDR3 extends over 14 amino acids. From germline, CDR1 is LNHDA and CDR2 SQIVND (reference sequence). The CDR3 bases are TGTGCCAGTAAGCGGGCCGATGGAAACACTGAAGCTTTCTTT. It encodes CASKRADGNTEAFF.

The V call is TRBV5-1, the J call TRBJ1-6; no definite D call. V lost 4 bases, J lost 0 bases, and 11 bases lay in between. The germline V gene has CDR1 SGHRS and CDR2 YFSETQ. The CDR3 contains 16 residues. As DNA, the CDR3 is TGCGCCAGCAGCCTGGCTGGCGGCTCCTATAATTCACCCCTCCACTTT. Translated: CASSLAGGSYNSPLHF.

The genes are TRBV2 and TRBJ2-7; 10 nucleotides match TRBD1. CDR3 size: 14 residues. Unmatched junction bases numbered 2, after V lost 4 bases and J lost 2 bases. From germline, CDR1 is SNHLY and CDR2 FYNNEI. CDR3 sequence reads: CASSGTGGAYEQYF. In DNA, the CDR3 is TGTGCCAGCAGTGGGACAGGGGGAGCCTACGAGCAGTACTTC. The full variable domain, in which reference TRBV2 and TRBJ2-7 provide the parts outside the CDR3, is EPEVTQTPSHQVTQMGQEVILRCVPISNHLYFYWYRQILGQKVEFLVSFYNNEISEKSEIFDDQFSVERPDGSNFTLKIRSTKLEDSAMYFCASSGTGGAYEQYFGPGTRLTVT.

The chain combines TRBV19 with TRBJ1-5; unclear D gene. The CDR3 sequence is 17 residues long. V lost 3 bases and J lost 7, with 22 bases in between. Per germline, CDR1 LNHDA and CDR2 SQIVND (reference sequence). This CDR3 is CASSIIVGPGRRQPQHF. CDR3 nucleotides: TGTGCCAGTAGTATTATAGTAGGTCCCGGACGAAGGCAGCCCCAGCATTTT. The full variable domain, its missing parts supplied by reference TRBV19 and TRBJ1-5, is DGGITQSPKYLFRKEGQNVTLSCEQNLNHDAMYWYRQDPGQGLRLIYYSQIVNDFQKGDIAEGYSVSREKKESFPLTVTSAQKNPTAFYLCASSIIVGPGRRQPQHFGDGTRLSIL.

This clone appeared a single time. V gene TRBV6-2 or TRBV6-3 combines with J gene TRBJ2-7, with TRBD1 identical over 7 bases. Trimming at V came to 5 bases and at J to 6 bases, leaving 4 bases not matched to a gene. The CDR3 has 12 amino acids. The V gene's germline CDR1 is MNHEY and CDR2 SVGEGT. CDR3 nucleotides: TGTGCCAGCAGTCAGACAGGGCCCGAGCAGTACTTC. This encodes CASSQTGPEQYF.

J is TRBJ1-3 and V is TRBV19; D not resolved. V lost 11 bases, J lost 0 bases, and 11 bases lay in between. The V gene's germline CDR1 is LNHDA and CDR2 SQIVND (reference sequence). The CDR3 runs to 13 residues. The CDR3 region is CACSGDSGNTIYF. The DNA of the CDR3 is TGTGCCTGCTCCGGGGACTCTGGAAACACCATATATTTT.

Remarks on this clone: The sample carries other DNA sequences with the same CDR3. J is TRBJ1-6 and V is TRBV30, with D perhaps matching TRBD1 (6 bases). V lost 7 bases, J lost 10 bases, and 14 bases lay in between. Germline V gene lookup returns CDR1 GTSNPN and CDR2 SVGIG (reference sequence). This CDR3 contains 12 residues. The CDR3 loop is CASQGLGSPLHF. The CDR3 DNA reads as TGTGCCTCACAGGGTTTGGGCTCACCCCTCCACTTT.

The rearrangement uses TRBV19 and TRBJ1-2; tentative D call: TRBD1 (5 bases). Deletions cut 6 bases from V and 2 bases from J, with 13 bases between. In germline, CDR1 is LNHDA, CDR2 SQIVND (reference sequence). The CDR3 has 14 amino acids. Here the CDR3 DNA reads TGTGCCAGTAGCCCGGACACGGGGAACTATGGCTACACCTTC. The encoded protein is CASSPDTGNYGYTF.

This chain connects TRBV29-1 to TRBJ1-4, with D hard to call. The germline gives CDR1 SQVTM, CDR2 ANQGSEA. V was clipped by 1 base and J by 10 bases, with 16 bases between them. There are 14 residues in the CDR3. CDR3 loop: CSVEVNQAEGKLFF. DNA of the CDR3: TGCAGCGTTGAAGTGAACCAGGCCGAGGGAAAACTGTTTTTT.

The chain is built from TRBV28 and TRBJ2-7; D may be TRBD1 (5 bases). The length of the CDR3 is 14 residues. V dropped 4 bases and J dropped 2 bases, with 12 bases sitting between them. Germline CDR1 MDHEN, CDR2 SYDVKM. The CDR3: CASSSTAFTYEQYF. The CDR3 DNA is TGTGCCAGCAGTTCGACAGCTTTCACCTACGAGCAGTACTTC.

V gene TRBV5-4 combines with J gene TRBJ1-4, with 9 bases fitting TRBD1. CDR1 SGHNT and CDR2 YYREEE come from the germline V gene (reference sequence). The CDR3 is made up of 16 amino acids. Trimming took 0 bases from V and 8 from J; bases not matched to a gene: 8. CDR3 protein: CASSLEGDRDPEKLFF. The CDR3 nucleotides are TGTGCCAGCAGCTTGGAGGGGGACAGGGATCCAGAAAAACTGTTTTTT.

The genes are TRBV6-5 and TRBJ1-3; D gene uncertain. CDR1 is MNHEY and CDR2 is SVGAGI in the germline V gene. The ends were cut back, 4 bases at V and 4 bases at J, with 14 bases in the middle. CDR3 size: 15 residues. The CDR3 coding sequence is TGTGCCAGCAGTTCCTACGGAGGGCAAGGAAACACCATATATTTT. Translated: CASSSYGGQGNTIYF.

The chain uses TRBV27 and TRBJ2-7; D might be TRBD1 (6 bases). CDR1 is MNHEY and CDR2 is SMNVEV in the germline V gene (reference sequence). CDR3 length: 13 residues. V was pared by 8 bases and J by 0 bases, with 11 bases between. CDR3 sequence reads: CASAYRVSYEQYF. Here the CDR3 DNA reads TGTGCCAGCGCGTACAGGGTCTCCTACGAGCAGTACTTC.

V is TRBV3-1 (or the pseudogene TRBV3-2) and J is TRBJ1-2, with 9 nucleotides matching TRBD1. Germline CDR1 LGHDT, CDR2 YNNKEL (reference sequence). J gave up 6 bases and V 4 bases, and 6 bases lay outside the gene matches. The CDR3 consists of 14 residues. The DNA for the CDR3 is TGTGCCAGCAGCCGTTCGCGACAGGGGGATGGCTACACCTTC. This translates into CASSRSRQGDGYTF.

The genes are TRBV25-1 and TRBJ1-5, with unresolved D. Trimming removed 5 bases at V and 1 base at J, with 9 bases between. The CDR3 has 14 residues. Looked up from germline, CDR1 is MGHDK and CDR2 is SYGVNS. CDR3 coding DNA: TGTGCCAGCAGTCTGGGATTCAGCAATCAGCCCCAGCATTTT. Translation: CASSLGFSNQPQHF.

The gene calls are TRBV7-2 and TRBJ2-3; possibly TRBD1 for D (5 bases). The CDR3 has 15 residues. Trimming pared 5 bases from V and 0 bases from J, leaving 12 bases between. Looked up from germline, CDR1 is SGHTA and CDR2 is FQGNSA. As DNA, the CDR3 is TGTGCCAGCAGCCCATTACAGGTTAGCACAGATACGCAGTATTTT. It translates to CASSPLQVSTDTQYF.

The DNA for the CDR3 is TGTGCCAGCAGCTTAGGAAGGCAGGATACGCAGTATTTT. Its protein product is CASSLGRQDTQYF. The rearrangement links TRBV11-3 to TRBJ2-3; no reliable D call. The germline V gene has CDR1 SGHNT and CDR2 YENEEA. V was clipped by 1 base and J by 6 bases, with 8 bases between them. CDR3 length: 13 residues.

The chain joins TRBV2 to TRBJ2-3, with D perhaps TRBD1 (8 bases). Germline V gene lookup returns CDR1 SNHLY and CDR2 FYNNEI. Between the trimmed V and J ends, which lost 7 bases and 6 bases, there was a span of 14 bases. This CDR3 is 13 amino acids long. This CDR3 is CASINRGGDTQYF. CDR3 coding DNA: TGTGCCAGCATTAACAGGGGGGGCGATACGCAGTATTTT. The entire variable domain, with the rest obtained from reference TRBV2 and TRBJ2-3, is as follows: EPEVTQTPSHQVTQMGQEVILRCVPISNHLYFYWYRQILGQKVEFLVSFYNNEISEKSEIFDDQFSVERPDGSNFTLKIRSTKLEDSAMYFCASINRGGDTQYFGPGTRLTVL.

This clone was found once. The chain combines TRBV24-1 with TRBJ1-5, with TRBD1 matching 7 bases. The CDR3 totals 13 residues. Germline trimming cut 9 bases from V and 3 bases from J; bases unmatched to any gene: 4. Germline loops: CDR1 KGHDR, CDR2 SFDVKD. The CDR3 region is CATQGQSNQPQHF. The CDR3 coding sequence is TGTGCCACCCAGGGACAGTCCAATCAGCCCCAGCATTTT.

V and J are TRBV4-2 and TRBJ2-7, with D possibly TRBD1 on 6 matching bases. The CDR3 is 16 residues long. Deletions cut 0 bases from V and 1 base from J, with 13 bases between. Germline V gene data show CDR1 as LGHNA and CDR2 as YNFKEQ. Here the CDR3 DNA reads TGTGCCAGCAGCCAAGAAGCGCAGGGGATTTCCTACGAGCAGTACTTC. Translated: CASSQEAQGISYEQYF.

The V call is TRBV7-9, the J call TRBJ2-3; 8 nucleotides agree with TRBD1. The germline gives CDR1 SEHNR, CDR2 FQNEAQ (reference sequence). After removal of 5 bases from V and 4 bases from J, the junction contained 11 bases not matched to a gene. The CDR3 sequence is 16 residues long. Here the CDR3 reads CASSLQQGGGADTQYF. CDR3 bases: TGTGCCAGCAGCCTCCAACAGGGGGGAGGCGCAGATACGCAGTATTTT. Based on the CDR3 plus reference TRBV7-9 and TRBJ2-3, the full variable domain is DTGVSQNPRHKITKRGQNVTFRCDPISEHNRLYWYRQTLGQGPEFLTYFQNEAQLEKSRLLSDRFSAERPKGSFSTLEIQRTEQGDSAMYLCASSLQQGGGADTQYFGPGTRLTVL.

The chain carries TRBV4-1 and TRBJ1-5; D is unclear. V shed 5 bases and J shed 3 bases, with 14 bases lying between them. Germline V lookup: CDR1 MGHRA, CDR2 YSYEKL. This CDR3 spans 15 amino acids. The CDR3 region has the DNA TGCGCCAGCAGCACTCAAGGACGGCTCAATCAGCCCCAGCATTTT. Translated, it gives CASSTQGRLNQPQHF.

This chain uses TRBV30 with TRBJ1-5; perhaps TRBD1 as D (5 bases). Germline assignment: CDR1 GTSNPN and CDR2 SVGIG (reference sequence). CDR3 length: 15 residues. Trimming shortened V by 2 bases and J by 6 bases, and 17 bases separated the two germline ends. CDR3 residues: CAWSPRGGGIQPQHF. CDR3 nucleotide sequence: TGTGCCTGGAGTCCCCGTGGGGGAGGAATTCAGCCCCAGCATTTT.

The chain links TRBV30 to TRBJ1-6, with TRBD1 matching 8 bases. From germline, CDR1 is GTSNPN and CDR2 SVGIG (reference sequence). The length of the CDR3 is 15 residues. V was pared by 1 base and J by 5 bases, with 4 bases of the junction left unmatched. The CDR3: CAWSARTGNNSPLHF. CDR3 DNA: TGTGCCTGGAGTGCAAGGACAGGGAATAATTCACCCCTCCACTTT.

The CDR3 coding sequence is TGTGCCAGCAGTTACGACGGGGGGTACAACAATGAGCAGTTCTTC. The encoded protein is CASSYDGGYNNEQFF. The rearrangement uses TRBV6-2 or TRBV6-3 and TRBJ2-1, with 7 nucleotides matching TRBD2. V lost 2 bases, J lost 5 bases, and 6 bases stayed unmatched. The CDR3 runs 15 residues. The germline gives CDR1 MNHEY, CDR2 SVGEGT.

The chain links TRBV11-2 to TRBJ2-1, with 7 bases lining up with TRBD2. The ends lost 6 bases at V and 0 bases at J; junction bases unmatched: 5. The germline CDR1 and CDR2 sequences are SGHAT and FQNNGV. The CDR3 has 15 amino acids. In DNA form, the CDR3 reads TGTGCCAGCAGTCGGACTAGGAGCTCCTACAATGAGCAGTTCTTC. It specifies CASSRTRSSYNEQFF.

The V and J genes are TRBV29-1 and TRBJ1-2; possible D gene TRBD1, 6 bases. Germline values: CDR1 SQVTM, CDR2 ANQGSEA. V lost 5 bases and J 8 bases, leaving 15 bases between the germline ends. The CDR3 has 12 amino acids. The chain's CDR3 is CSVTDSGGGYTF. For the CDR3, the DNA is TGCAGCGTTACGGACAGTGGGGGCGGCTACACCTTC. Drawing the rest from reference TRBV29-1 and TRBJ1-2, the complete variable domain is SAVISQKPSRDICQRGTSLTIQCQVDSQVTMMFWYRQQPGQSLTLIATANQGSEATYESGFVIDKFPISRPNLTFSTLTVSNMSPEDSSIYLCSVTDSGGGYTFGSGTRLTVV.

V is TRBV5-4 and J is TRBJ2-2; a weak D match, TRBD2 (6 bases). V was cut by 1 base and J by 5 bases, with 12 bases left in between. Per the germline V gene, CDR1 is SGHNT and CDR2 is YYREEE (reference sequence). The CDR3 is 15 residues long. CDR3 in amino acids: CASSLSEGFTGELFF. The CDR3, as DNA: TGTGCCAGCAGCTTGTCGGAGGGTTTTACCGGGGAGCTGTTTTTT.

J is TRBJ1-1 and V is TRBV30, with a weak D call TRBD1 (6 bases). Trimming cost V 2 bases and J 0 bases, with 16 bases left between them. Germline loops: CDR1 GTSNPN, CDR2 SVGIG (reference sequence). The CDR3 is 16 residues long. CDR3 amino acids: CAWSPPGGGMNTEAFF. CDR3 bases: TGTGCCTGGAGTCCCCCGGGGGGCGGAATGAACACTGAAGCTTTCTTT.